This T cell receptor beta chain is from a study of blood T cell repertoires in COVID-19. Across the whole study: Sites across the United States, Italy and Spain contributed samples from acute and convalescent COVID-19. PBMCs, B-cell-depleted T cells, or T cells provided the cDNA or gDNA that made up the material.

Methods used by the authors: Amplified reference gene primers provided the basis for estimating nucleated cell counts. Method: immunoSEQ multiplex PCR; TCRdb's copy keeps in-frame clones and lacks some. V and J calls and clone size follow that table, whereas D and trimming were derived from the DNA. The profile shows some 150,000 clones, approximately 91% of them singletons. The junction had 5 bases not matched to a gene; V was cut back by 5 bases and J by 5 bases. CDR3 size: 16 residues. CDR1 is LNHDA and CDR2 is SQIVND in the germline V gene (reference sequence). The source of this sequence is a man aged 50-59 years with active or convalescent COVID-19. Source material: peripheral blood. The chain carries TRBV19 and TRBJ2-1, with 14 bases aligning to TRBD2. Here the CDR3 DNA reads TGTGCCAGTAGTTCCCGGACTAGCGGGGGGAACAATGAGCAGTTCTTC. Its translation: CASSSRTSGGNNEQFF.